This T cell receptor beta chain originates from a study of T cell responses to AZD1222 COVID-19 vaccine. Clones were sequenced by immunoSEQ multiplex PCR, and TCRdb holds only the in-frame ones, with some missing. There are over 100,000 clones in the sample; around 82% occur only once, and roughly 9% lies in the top ten. With 4 bases clipped from V and 5 bases from J, the junction kept 9 bases outside the gene matches. From germline, CDR1 is SGHRS and CDR2 YFSETQ. CDR3 size: 14 residues. Here the sequenced sample was peripheral blood, taken on day 0 of AZD1222 vaccination. The clonotype comes from an adult in good health. This chain joins TRBV5-1 and TRBJ2-7; 7 nucleotides align to TRBD1. In DNA form, the CDR3 reads TGCGCCAGCAGCCCGGGACAGCGAAAGGACGAGCAGTACTTC. Amino acids: CASSPGQRKDEQYF. Full variable domain (remainder filled in from reference TRBV5-1 and TRBJ2-7): KAGVTQTPRYLIKTRGQQVTLSCSPISGHRSVSWYQQTPGQGLQFLFEYFSETQRNKGNFPGRFSGRQFSNSRSEMNVSTLELGDSALYLCASSPGQRKDEQYFGPGTRLTVT.